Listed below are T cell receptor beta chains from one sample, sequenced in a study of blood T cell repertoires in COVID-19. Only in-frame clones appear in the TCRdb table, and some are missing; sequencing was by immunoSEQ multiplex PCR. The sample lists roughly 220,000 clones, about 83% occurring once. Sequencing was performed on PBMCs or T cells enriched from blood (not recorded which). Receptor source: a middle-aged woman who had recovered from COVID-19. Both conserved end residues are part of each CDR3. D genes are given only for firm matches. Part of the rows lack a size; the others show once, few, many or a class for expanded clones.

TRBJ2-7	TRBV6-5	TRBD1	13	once	TGTGCCAGCAGACGACAGGGCGCCTACGAGCAGTACTTC	CASRRQGAYEQYF
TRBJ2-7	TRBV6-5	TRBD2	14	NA	TGTGCCAGCGCCGGGGCGGGAGGGCCCCACGAGCAGTACTTC	CASAGAGGPHEQYF
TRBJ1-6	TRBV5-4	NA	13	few	TGTGCCAGCAGCTTGCCTCCCGATTCACCCCTCCACTTT	CASSLPPDSPLHF
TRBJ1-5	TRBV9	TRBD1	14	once	TGTGCCAGCAGCATTGGGACAGTCAATCAGCCCCAGCATTTT	CASSIGTVNQPQHF
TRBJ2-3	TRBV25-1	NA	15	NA	TGTGCCAGCAGACAACAGGGTGCTAGCACAGATACGCAGTATTTT	CASRQQGASTDTQYF
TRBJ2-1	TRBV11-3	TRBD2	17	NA	TGTGCCAGCAGCTCGAGCGGGAGGGAACCCTCCTACAATGAGCAGTTCTTC	CASSSSGREPSYNEQFF
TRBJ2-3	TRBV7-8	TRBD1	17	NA	TGTGCCAGCAGCATCGACTCCGGGACAGGGGGCACAGATACGCAGTATTTT	CASSIDSGTGGTDTQYF
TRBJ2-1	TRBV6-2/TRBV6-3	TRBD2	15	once	TGTGCCAGCAGTTTTGAGGTAGCGGGAGCTTCTGAGCAGTTCTTC	CASSFEVAGASEQFF
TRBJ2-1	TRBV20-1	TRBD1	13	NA	TGCAGTGCTAGTAGGGACAGTATCAATGAGCAGTTCTTC	CSASRDSINEQFF
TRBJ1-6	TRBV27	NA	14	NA	TGTGCCAGCAGTTTAGCAGGGCTCGGTTCACCCCTCCACTTT	CASSLAGLGSPLHF
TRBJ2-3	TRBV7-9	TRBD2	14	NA	TGTGCCAGCAGCGATAGCGGGTCGGCGGATACGCAGTATTTT	CASSDSGSADTQYF
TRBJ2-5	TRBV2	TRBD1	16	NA	TGTGCCAGCAGAGATAACAGGGGGCGCAGTGCAGGGACCCAGTACTTC	CASRDNRGRSAGTQYF
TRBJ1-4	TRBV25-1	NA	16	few	TGTGCCAGCAGTGTCGGAACCAAAGGGGCTGCTGAAAAACTGTTTTTT	CASSVGTKGAAEKLFF
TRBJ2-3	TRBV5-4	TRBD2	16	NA	TGTGCCAGCAGCCCTAGCGGGAGGGCCGAGACAGATACGCAGTATTTT	CASSPSGRAETDTQYF
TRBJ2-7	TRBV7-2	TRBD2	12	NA	TGTGCCAGCAGCTCCATTAGCGGGAGCCCCTACTTC	CASSSISGSPYF
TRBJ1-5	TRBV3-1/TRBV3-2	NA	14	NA	TGTGCCAGCAGCCAAGGAAGGGGAGGGCAGCCCCAGCATTTT	CASSQGRGGQPQHF
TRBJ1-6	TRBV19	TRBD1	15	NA	TGTGCCAGTAGTATCGACAGGGGTAGTAATTCACCCCTCCACTTT	CASSIDRGSNSPLHF
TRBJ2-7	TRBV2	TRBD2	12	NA	TGTGCCAGAGCGGGAGCAGCAGGCGAGCAGTACTTC	CARAGAAGEQYF
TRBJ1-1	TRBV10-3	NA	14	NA	TGTGCCATCAGTGAGTCCGAGGGGAGGACTGAAGCTTTCTTT	CAISESEGRTEAFF
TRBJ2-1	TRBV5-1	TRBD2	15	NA	TGCGCCAGCCAGTCGGGGGGGAGTACCTACAATGAGCAGTTCTTC	CASQSGGSTYNEQFF
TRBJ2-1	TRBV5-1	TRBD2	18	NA	TGCGCCAGCAGCTTGGCGGATAGCGGGAGCCCCTCCTACAATGAGCAGTTCTTC	CASSLADSGSPSYNEQFF
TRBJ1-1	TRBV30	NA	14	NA	TGTGCCTGGAGTGTAACAGCCGGTGGCACTGAAGCTTTCTTT	CAWSVTAGGTEAFF
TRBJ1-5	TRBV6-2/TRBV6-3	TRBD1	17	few	TGTGCCAGCAGTTACGGGACAGGGGTTTCGAGCAATCAGCCCCAGCATTTT	CASSYGTGVSSNQPQHF
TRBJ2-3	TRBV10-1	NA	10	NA	TGCGCCAGCAGTATAGTTACGCAGTATTTT	CASSIVTQYF
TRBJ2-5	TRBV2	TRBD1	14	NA	TGTGCCAGCAGGACAGGGACCGAACAAGAGACCCAGTACTTC	CASRTGTEQETQYF
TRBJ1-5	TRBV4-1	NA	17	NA	TGCGCCAGCAGCCAAGACCCCAGGCCCTATAGCAATCAGCCCCAGCATTTT	CASSQDPRPYSNQPQHF
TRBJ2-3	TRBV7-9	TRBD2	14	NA	TGTGCCAGCAGCTTAGTTGCGGGAGCGGATACGCAGTATTTT	CASSLVAGADTQYF
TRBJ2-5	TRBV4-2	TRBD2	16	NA	TGTGCCAGCAGCCGACTAGCGCGGGAGAGCGGAGCGACCCAGTACTTC	CASSRLARESGATQYF
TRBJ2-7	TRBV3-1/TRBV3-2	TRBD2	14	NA	TGTGCCAGCAGCCAAGGGGACTATTCCTACGAGCAGTACTTC	CASSQGDYSYEQYF
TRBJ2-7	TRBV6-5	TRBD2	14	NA	TGTGCCAGCAGTTACTCGGGGACTAGAGGCGAGCAGTACTTC	CASSYSGTRGEQYF
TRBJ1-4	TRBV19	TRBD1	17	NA	TGTGCCAGTAGGGGACAGGGTCGAGCGGCAACTAATGAAAAACTGTTTTTT	CASRGQGRAATNEKLFF
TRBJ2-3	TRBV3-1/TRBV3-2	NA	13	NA	TGTGCCAGCAGCCAATGGGGAGCAGATACGCAGTATTTT	CASSQWGADTQYF
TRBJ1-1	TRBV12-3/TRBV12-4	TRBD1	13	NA	TGTGCCAGCACCTTGGGACAGGGGGCTGAAGCTTTCTTT	CASTLGQGAEAFF
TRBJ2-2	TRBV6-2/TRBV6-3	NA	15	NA	TGTGCCAGCAGTTACAATGACAGAAACACCGGGGAGCTGTTTTTT	CASSYNDRNTGELFF
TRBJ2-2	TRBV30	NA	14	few	TGTGCCTGGAGTGCATTAGCGGAAGGGAGGGAGCTGTTTTTT	CAWSALAEGRELFF
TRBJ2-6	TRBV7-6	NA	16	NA	TGTGCCAGCAGCTTAATACAGGGCTCTGGGGCCAACGTCCTGACTTTC	CASSLIQGSGANVLTF
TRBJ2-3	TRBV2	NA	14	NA	TGTGCCAGCCCCCGAGCTCTCAGCACAGATACGCAGTATTTT	CASPRALSTDTQYF
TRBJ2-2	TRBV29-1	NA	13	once	TGCAGCGTTCAGGTGACGAACACCGGGGAGCTGTTTTTT	CSVQVTNTGELFF